One and the same sample provided the 32 T cell receptor beta chains below, sequenced in a study of cytomegalovirus exposure and HLA in healthy donors. PCR employed 60 Vbeta and 13 Jbeta primers. This table comes from immunoSEQ multiplex PCR, and its TCRdb copy is limited to in-frame clones, with some not included. The sample has roughly 150,000 clones, about 80% seen once. Sequencing used PBMCs. The receptors here all came from a man aged 35-49 years in good health and CMV-seronegative.

Written as DNA, the CDR3 is TGTGCCAGCAGCTTACAAGGGACAGGGGACGGCTACACCTTC. Amino acid sequence: CASSLQGTGDGYTF. The chain has TRBV7-2 and TRBJ1-2; 10 bases agree with TRBD1. Germline CDR1 and CDR2: SGHTA and FQGNSA. Trimming at V came to 2 bases and at J to 8 bases, leaving 5 bases not matched to a gene. The CDR3 extends over 14 amino acids.

The V call is TRBV11-3, the J call TRBJ2-1; TRBD2 aligns across 10 bases. Germline lookup yields CDR1 SGHNT and CDR2 YENEEA. This CDR3 has 15 residues. Trimming took 5 bases from V and 4 from J; bases not matched to a gene: 5. The CDR3 DNA reads TGTGCCAGCAGCCCCGTAGCGGGAGGATACAATGAGCAGTTCTTC. Translation gives CASSPVAGGYNEQFF.

The chain couples TRBV2 to TRBJ1-4, with unresolved D. Germline values: CDR1 SNHLY, CDR2 FYNNEI. The CDR3 loop spans 14 amino acids. The V end lost 5 bases, the J end lost 7 bases, and 14 bases lay between the germline ends. CDR3 loop: CASSIRSRGEKLFF. The CDR3 DNA sequence: TGTGCCAGCAGTATCCGGTCACGGGGTGAAAAACTGTTTTTT.

The rearrangement uses TRBV5-1 and TRBJ2-2, with 9 bases lining up with TRBD1. This CDR3 is built from 16 residues. Germline V gene lookup returns CDR1 SGHRS and CDR2 YFSETQ. The V segment lost 3 bases and the J segment 7 bases; nucleotides outside the gene matches: 10. The CDR3 DNA follows: TGCGCCAGCAGCTCGGTGGACAGGGGTTTAATCGGGGAGCTGTTTTTT. Amino acids: CASSSVDRGLIGELFF.

The chain joins TRBV9 to TRBJ2-5; no firm D call. Germline values: CDR1 SGDLS, CDR2 YYNGEE. Trimming pared 0 bases from V and 2 bases from J, leaving 8 bases between. The CDR3 runs to 14 residues. The CDR3 DNA follows: TGTGCCAGCAGCGTAGGTCACTCTCAAGAGACCCAGTACTTC. This sequence encodes CASSVGHSQETQYF.

There are a few counts of this clone. In DNA form, the CDR3 reads TGCGCCAGCAGCTTACTAGCGGGAGGGGCTAGCTCCTACGAGCAGTACTTC. It yields the protein CASSLLAGGASSYEQYF. The V and J genes are TRBV5-1 and TRBJ2-7; TRBD2 agrees at 13 bases. Germline V gene lookup returns CDR1 SGHRS and CDR2 YFSETQ. CDR3 length: 17 amino acids. The junction had 5 bases not matched to a gene; V was cut back by 2 bases and J by 0 bases.

The DNA for the CDR3 is TGTGCCAGCAGCCAATACCCAGGAGGTTATCGGGATCAGACCAATGAGCAGTTCTTC. Its protein is CASSQYPGGYRDQTNEQFF. The chain is built from TRBV4-2 and TRBJ2-1; D may be TRBD2 (5 bases). Trimming removed 2 bases at V and 6 bases at J, with 26 bases between. Looked up from germline, CDR1 is LGHNA and CDR2 is YNFKEQ. This CDR3 is 19 amino acids long.

The chain recombines TRBV14 with TRBJ1-2, with 7 bases that match TRBD1. V was pared by 4 bases and J by 12 bases, with 5 bases of the junction left unmatched. The CDR3 contains 11 residues. Germline-derived CDR1 and CDR2 are SGHDN and FVKESK. This CDR3 is CASSLDRENTF. CDR3 coding DNA: TGTGCCAGCAGCCTAGACAGGGAAAACACCTTC.

V is TRBV7-9 and J is TRBJ1-2, with 7 bases matching TRBD1. Germline trimming cut 2 bases from V and 5 bases from J; bases unmatched to any gene: 8. Germline loops: CDR1 SEHNR, CDR2 FQNEAQ (reference sequence). The CDR3 consists of 15 residues. The CDR3 nucleotides are TGTGCCAGCAGCTTATATGCCGGGACAGATTATGGCTACACCTTC. The encoded protein is CASSLYAGTDYGYTF.

This chain connects TRBV10-3 to TRBJ2-3; TRBD1 is a possible D gene (5 bases). CDR3 length equals 17 residues. Trimming removed 3 bases from V and 0 bases from J, with 16 bases in between. The germline V gene has CDR1 ENHRY and CDR2 SYGVKD. The chain's CDR3 is CAISEPPRDSSTDTQYF. The CDR3 region has the DNA TGTGCCATCAGTGAACCTCCCAGGGATTCTAGCACAGATACGCAGTATTTT.

Comment on this clone: At one boundary the junction diverges from the germline segment, which might be a read error. The CDR3 DNA sequence: TGTGCCAGCAGTGAAGCCCACATTGGAGACACCATATATTTT. Translation gives CASSEAHIGDTIYF. The V and J genes are TRBV25-1 and TRBJ1-3; D gene ambiguous. The CDR3 spans 14 residues. Germline lookup yields CDR1 MGHDK and CDR2 SYGVNS.

This chain connects TRBV7-9 to TRBJ1-2; tentative D call: TRBD1 (6 bases). The CDR3 covers 11 residues. Trimming took off 4 bases at V and 12 bases at J, with 12 bases between the two ends. Germline-derived CDR1 and CDR2 are SEHNR and FQNEAQ (reference sequence). The CDR3 protein is CASSSPGDDTF. The CDR3 region has the DNA TGTGCCAGCAGCTCACCAGGGGACGACACCTTC. The full variable domain, its missing parts supplied by reference TRBV7-9 and TRBJ1-2, is DTGVSQNPRHKITKRGQNVTFRCDPISEHNRLYWYRQTLGQGPEFLTYFQNEAQLEKSRLLSDRFSAERPKGSFSTLEIQRTEQGDSAMYLCASSSPGDDTFGSGTRLTVV.

The chain carries TRBV21-1 and TRBJ2-5; the table gives TRBD2 as D, unverified against the DNA. TRBJ2-7 explains the end of the DNA better; the J call may be wrong. TRBV21-1 is labeled a pseudogene. The CDR3 has 15 residues. This CDR3 reads CASSKGTSGIREQYF. The CDR3 DNA reads as TGTGCCAGCAGCAAAGGGACTAGCGGGATACGCGAGCAGTACTTC.

This clone was recorded a few times. The V gene is TRBV19, the J gene TRBJ1-4, with D possibly matching TRBD1 (6 bases). The CDR3 has 14 residues. V lost 3 bases and J 6 bases, leaving 11 bases between the germline ends. Germline V CDR1 and CDR2: LNHDA, SQIVND (reference sequence). CDR3 loop: CASSMRQGHEKLFF. The CDR3 DNA is TGTGCCAGTAGTATGAGGCAGGGGCATGAAAAACTGTTTTTT.

This chain connects TRBV6-5 to TRBJ1-1, with TRBD1 matching over 8 bases. V lost 6 bases to trimming and J lost 5 bases; unmatched junction nucleotides: 5. This CDR3 is 13 amino acids long. Germline loops: CDR1 MNHEY, CDR2 SVGAGI. The CDR3 sequence is CASRLWTGTEAFF. As DNA, the CDR3 is TGTGCCAGCAGACTATGGACAGGGACTGAAGCTTTCTTT.

There are a few counts of this clone. The chain joins TRBV29-1 to TRBJ1-2; weak D call: TRBD1 (5 bases). The CDR3 has 13 amino acids. Trimming shortened V by 4 bases and J by 5 bases, and 14 bases separated the two germline ends. From germline, CDR1 is SQVTM and CDR2 ANQGSEA. The CDR3 bases are TGCAGCGTTGGTGTCAGGGAAGGGTATGGCTACACCTTC. Protein sequence: CSVGVREGYGYTF.

This sequence joins TRBV19 and TRBJ2-2, with TRBD1 as a possible D gene (6 bases). The CDR3 contains 14 residues. The V gene's germline CDR1 is LNHDA and CDR2 SQIVND (reference sequence). The V gene lost 6 bases and the J gene lost 5 bases, with 13 bases spanning the gap. The CDR3 nucleotides are TGTGCCAGTAGAGCGGCAGGGGAGACCGGGGAGCTGTTTTTT. This encodes CASRAAGETGELFF.

V usage is TRBV7-2 and J usage is TRBJ1-1, with 7 bases fitting TRBD1. This CDR3 has 17 residues. V gave up 5 bases and J gave up 5 bases; unmatched junction bases: 17. CDR1 is SGHTA, CDR2 FQGNSA, per germline. The CDR3 sequence: CASSPVPGQRVETEAFF. The CDR3 region has the DNA TGTGCCAGCAGCCCCGTCCCGGGACAGCGTGTCGAAACTGAAGCTTTCTTT.

This clone was observed a single time. The rearrangement joins TRBV7-2 to TRBJ2-7, with 7 bases aligning to TRBD2. Trimming at V came to 5 bases and at J to 5 bases, leaving 15 bases not matched to a gene. CDR1 and CDR2 (germline): SGHTA, FQGNSA. CDR3 length equals 16 residues. The DNA of the CDR3 is TGTGCCAGCAGCCCCCGGACTAGGGCCCTCGGGAACGAGCAGTACTTC. Translating it yields CASSPRTRALGNEQYF.

A note on this clone: At one of its ends the junction is not consistent with the germline gene, which may arise from a read error. The chain links TRBV30 to TRBJ2-4; weak D call: TRBD2 (6 bases). Per the germline V gene, CDR1 is GTSNPN and CDR2 is SVGIG (reference sequence). The CDR3 length is 12 residues. The CDR3: CAWREEGNSQYF. Written as DNA, the CDR3 is TGTGCCTGGAGGGAGGAGGGAAACAGTCAGTACTTC.

The J gene is TRBJ2-4, the V gene TRBV7-6, with 8 bases fitting TRBD1. With 10 bases clipped from V and 8 bases from J, the junction kept 4 bases outside the gene matches. The CDR3 spans 11 residues. CDR1 and CDR2 (germline): SGHVS, FNYEAQ. This CDR3 is CAIAGGYIQYF. Here the CDR3 DNA reads TGTGCCATCGCAGGGGGCTACATTCAGTACTTC.

The chain links TRBV5-6 to TRBJ2-3; no reliable D call. From germline, CDR1 is SGHDT and CDR2 YYEEEE. This CDR3 contains 13 residues. Trimming shortened V by 4 bases and J by 1 base, and 7 bases separated the two germline ends. This CDR3 reads CASSVSGTDTQYF. For the CDR3, the DNA is TGTGCCAGCAGCGTTTCAGGCACAGATACGCAGTATTTT.

This chain joins TRBV6-5 and TRBJ2-7; 10 positions agree with TRBD2. This CDR3 spans 16 amino acids. Looked up from germline, CDR1 is MNHEY and CDR2 is SVGAGI. Trimming at V came to 0 bases and at J to 5 bases, leaving 7 bases not matched to a gene. This CDR3 is CASSYSPSGSFDEQYF. The CDR3 DNA reads TGTGCCAGCAGTTACTCCCCTAGCGGGAGCTTCGACGAGCAGTACTTC.

The chain has TRBV19 and TRBJ1-5; D might be TRBD1 (6 bases). The CDR3 covers 16 residues. The V gene's germline CDR1 is LNHDA and CDR2 SQIVND (reference sequence). V shed 6 bases and J shed 2 bases, with 17 bases lying between them. The CDR3 loop is CASRQTGWVRNQPQHF. CDR3 bases: TGTGCCAGTAGACAAACAGGGTGGGTACGCAATCAGCCCCAGCATTTT. Combining the CDR3 with reference TRBV19 and TRBJ1-5 gives the whole variable domain DGGITQSPKYLFRKEGQNVTLSCEQNLNHDAMYWYRQDPGQGLRLIYYSQIVNDFQKGDIAEGYSVSREKKESFPLTVTSAQKNPTAFYLCASRQTGWVRNQPQHFGDGTRLSIL.

This clone turned up a few times. The chain couples TRBV28 to TRBJ1-4; D is perhaps TRBD1 (5 bases). CDR3 length: 15 residues. Trimming cost V 6 bases and J 8 bases, with 19 bases left between them. Germline CDR1 is MDHEN and CDR2 is SYDVKM. CDR3 sequence: CASRPAWGGYEKLFF. The CDR3 DNA sequence: TGTGCCAGCAGGCCAGCTTGGGGGGGGTACGAAAAACTGTTTTTT.

This rearrangement joins TRBV7-6 to TRBJ2-1; 9 bases are a match to TRBD2. This CDR3 region has 21 residues. V dropped 3 bases and J dropped 8; count of bases not matched to a gene: 26. CDR1 and CDR2 from the germline V gene are SGHVS and FNYEAQ. The CDR3 spells CASSFPGGDSGREGNGDEQFF. In DNA form, the CDR3 reads TGTGCCAGCAGCTTCCCGGGGGGGGATAGCGGGAGAGAGGGGAACGGCGATGAGCAGTTCTTC.

With respect to this clone: An end of the junction differs from the germline gene, which may be a read error. The chain links TRBV5-5 to TRBJ2-7, with 8 positions matching TRBD1. The CDR3 totals 15 residues. Germline-derived CDR1 and CDR2 are SGHKS and YYEKEE (reference sequence). The CDR3 loop is CASSSFGQGTYKQYF. CDR3 nucleotides: TGTGCCAGCAGCTCCTTCGGACAGGGTACCTACAAGCAGTACTTC. Filled out from reference TRBV5-5 and TRBJ2-7, the complete variable domain reads DAGVTQSPTHLIKTRGQQVTLRCSPISGHKSVSWYQQVLGQGPQFIFQYYEKEERGRGNFPDRFSARQFPNYSSELNVNALLLGDSALYLCASSSFGQGTYKQYFGPGTRLTVT.

This clone was found a few times. The CDR3 spells CASNVAESAETQYF. In DNA, the CDR3 is TGTGCCAGCAACGTAGCGGAGTCTGCAGAGACCCAGTACTTC. The V call is TRBV6-5, the J call TRBJ2-5; D may be TRBD2 (6 bases). Germline V gives CDR1 MNHEY, CDR2 SVGAGI. CDR3 size: 14 residues. Trimming took 7 bases from V and 4 from J, leaving 16 bases between them.

The V gene is TRBV25-1, the J gene TRBJ1-5, with 10 bases identical to TRBD1. CDR3 length: 14 amino acids. Germline V gene sequence: CDR1 MGHDK, CDR2 SYGVNS. Trimming took 6 bases from V and 3 from J; bases not matched to a gene: 2. The CDR3 region is CASRGQGFNQPQHF. The CDR3 bases are TGTGCCAGCAGGGGACAGGGGTTCAATCAGCCCCAGCATTTT.

CDR3 DNA sequence: TGCAGCGCCTCGGGGGGCCTCTACAATGAGCAGTTCTTC. Residues: CSASGGLYNEQFF. The rearrangement links TRBV29-1 to TRBJ2-1, with D perhaps TRBD2 (7 bases). This CDR3 spans 13 amino acids. The germline V and J ends were trimmed by 7 bases and 3 bases, with 13 bases remaining between them. Germline V gene sequence: CDR1 SQVTM, CDR2 ANQGSEA.

This chain links TRBV18 with TRBJ2-7; possibly TRBD1 for D (6 bases). CDR1 is KGHSH and CDR2 is LQKENI in the germline V gene. Trimming removed 3 bases at V and 1 base at J, with 10 bases between. The CDR3 covers 14 residues. CDR3 protein: CASSPIQGSYEQYF. CDR3 coding DNA: TGTGCCAGCTCACCCATACAGGGTTCCTACGAGCAGTACTTC.

The rearrangement uses TRBV9 and TRBJ2-2, with 9 bases aligning to TRBD2. V shed 0 bases, J shed 3 bases, and the junction held 12 bases outside the gene matches. The CDR3 spans 19 residues. The germline gives CDR1 SGDLS, CDR2 YYNGEE. This CDR3 is CASSVGSGGELGYTGELFF. The CDR3 DNA reads as TGTGCCAGCAGCGTAGGTAGCGGGGGTGAACTAGGGTACACCGGGGAGCTGTTTTTT. Complete variable domain (other parts from reference TRBV9 and TRBJ2-2): DSGVTQTPKHLITATGQRVTLRCSPRSGDLSVYWYQQSLDQGLQFLIQYYNGEERAKGNILERFSAQQFPDLHSELNLSSLELGDSALYFCASSVGSGGELGYTGELFFGEGSRLTVL.